The 19 T cell receptor beta chains given below trace back to one sample, sequenced in a study of T cell changes during pregnancy in multiple sclerosis. The assay was immunoSEQ multiplex PCR, and TCRdb's table has in-frame clones only and misses some. Of roughly 100,000 clones in the sample, about 90% were seen once. The input for sequencing was peripheral blood, taken after pregnancy. These receptors all come from a female donor with multiple sclerosis, enrolled in a pregnancy study.

V usage is TRBV5-1 and J usage is TRBJ1-1; 7 positions match TRBD1. The junction had 4 bases not matched to a gene; V was cut back by 4 bases and J by 1 base. This CDR3 spans 14 amino acids. Looked up from germline, CDR1 is SGHRS and CDR2 is YFSETQ. This CDR3 is CASSMRGPNTEAFF. The CDR3 bases are TGCGCCAGCAGCATGAGGGGGCCGAACACTGAAGCTTTCTTT.

V is TRBV2 and J is TRBJ2-1, with 7 bases aligning to TRBD2. The CDR3 covers 15 residues. V dropped 10 bases and J dropped 2; count of bases not matched to a gene: 11. Looked up from germline, CDR1 is SNHLY and CDR2 is FYNNEI. The CDR3 DNA is TGTGCCATGTCACCACTAGCGTCTGCCTACAATGAGCAGTTCTTC. Its protein is CAMSPLASAYNEQFF.

This chain joins TRBV6-6 and TRBJ2-5; 11 nucleotides agree with TRBD2. The J call may be wrong; the DNA end is better matched by TRBJ2-7. The length of the CDR3 is 15 residues. Looked up from germline, CDR1 is MNHNY and CDR2 is SVGAGI (reference sequence). This CDR3 reads CASNLAGGSSYEQYF. CDR3 in DNA: TGTGCCAGCAACTTAGCGGGGGGGAGCTCCTACGAGCAGTACTTC.

The gene calls are TRBV9 and TRBJ2-3; TRBD2 agrees at 9 bases. The CDR3 consists of 17 residues. Germline CDR1 SGDLS, CDR2 YYNGEE. The V and J ends lost 3 bases and 3 bases, in that order; junction bases with no gene match: 11. CDR3 coding DNA: TGTGCCAGCAGCGCGGGAAGTAGCGGGAGAGTAACAGATACGCAGTATTTT. It specifies CASSAGSSGRVTDTQYF.

This rearrangement joins TRBV7-6 to TRBJ2-3; 8 bases agree with TRBD2. The J segment lost 2 bases and the V segment lost 1 base, leaving 5 bases of the junction unmatched. Germline loops: CDR1 SGHVS, CDR2 FNYEAQ. CDR3 length: 16 residues. The CDR3: CASSLGAGANTDTQYF. CDR3 nucleotide sequence: TGTGCCAGCAGCTTAGGAGCGGGGGCCAACACAGATACGCAGTATTTT.

The rearrangement links TRBV11-2 to TRBJ2-7, with 8 bases identical to TRBD1. The germline CDR1 and CDR2 sequences are SGHAT and FQNNGV. The CDR3 totals 14 residues. With 5 bases clipped from V and 3 bases from J, the junction kept 6 bases outside the gene matches. The CDR3 nucleotides are TGTGCCAGCAGCAGGGGACAGGATTTCTACGAGCAGTACTTC. It translates to CASSRGQDFYEQYF.

The J gene is TRBJ1-2, the V gene TRBV14, with D perhaps TRBD1 (5 bases). There are 13 residues in the CDR3. CDR1 is SGHDN, CDR2 FVKESK, per germline. Between the trimmed V and J ends, which lost 2 bases and 6 bases, there was a span of 10 bases. In nucleotides, the CDR3 is TGTGCCAGCAGCCAATTACAGGCAAATGGCTACACCTTC. Protein: CASSQLQANGYTF.

The rearrangement joins TRBV11-2 to TRBJ1-3; D gene unclear. CDR1 is SGHAT, CDR2 FQNNGV, per germline. The CDR3 is 17 residues long. Deletions cut 1 base from V and 0 bases from J, with 13 bases between. Written as DNA, the CDR3 is TGTGCCAGCAGCTTAGGTATCGGACGGGGCTCTGGAAACACCATATATTTT. This codes for CASSLGIGRGSGNTIYF.

The table lists this clone with a few counts. CDR3 residues: CASSWTGVTDSNQPQHF. CDR3 nucleotides: TGTGCCAGCAGCTGGACAGGAGTGACTGATAGCAATCAGCCCCAGCATTTT. The chain is built from TRBV5-8 and TRBJ1-5; TRBD1 aligns across 7 bases. The CDR3 loop spans 17 amino acids. V dropped 3 bases and J dropped 0; count of bases not matched to a gene: 9. Looked up from germline, CDR1 is SGHTS and CDR2 is YDEGEE. The full variable domain, in which reference TRBV5-8 and TRBJ1-5 provide the parts outside the CDR3, is EAGVTQSPTHLIKTRGQQATLRCSPISGHTSVYWYQQALGLGLQFLLWYDEGEERNRGNFPPRFSGRQFPNYSSELNVNALELEDSALYLCASSWTGVTDSNQPQHFGDGTRLSIL.

The J gene is TRBJ2-1, the V gene TRBV10-3; 8 nucleotides align to TRBD2. Germline-derived CDR1 and CDR2 are ENHRY and SYGVKD. This CDR3 is built from 14 residues. V lost 2 bases and J lost 6; bases outside the gene matches: 3. DNA of the CDR3: TGTGCCATCAGTGAGCACGGGACTAGCAATGAGCAGTTCTTC. Amino acid sequence: CAISEHGTSNEQFF.

The CDR3 DNA reads as TGTGCCAGTCAAGACCAGGGGATTGGCTACACCTTC. Translated: CASQDQGIGYTF. The chain employs TRBV2 and TRBJ1-2, with D perhaps TRBD1 (6 bases). CDR3 length equals 12 residues. Trimming pared 9 bases from V and 7 bases from J, leaving 15 bases between. Germline values: CDR1 SNHLY, CDR2 FYNNEI.

The J gene is TRBJ2-3, the V gene TRBV10-1; 14 bases are shared with TRBD2. The CDR3 has 16 residues. Germline assignment: CDR1 WNHNN and CDR2 SYGVQD (reference sequence). Trimming took 10 bases from V and 2 from J; bases not matched to a gene: 8. The CDR3 sequence: CATPPTSGRATDTQYF. The CDR3 DNA is TGCGCCACCCCCCCGACTAGCGGGAGGGCCACAGATACGCAGTATTTT.

The chain carries TRBV7-6 and TRBJ2-3; the match to TRBD2 covers 10 bases. Germline-derived CDR1 and CDR2 are SGHVS and FNYEAQ. The CDR3 totals 18 residues. Germline trimming cut 1 base from V and 3 bases from J; bases unmatched to any gene: 10. In DNA form, the CDR3 reads TGTGCCAGCAGCTTAGGGGCTAGCGGGGGAGGTGGGACAGATACGCAGTATTTT. Translating it yields CASSLGASGGGGTDTQYF.

This clone was observed once. V usage is TRBV5-4 and J usage is TRBJ1-3; 7 nucleotides align to TRBD1. Losses at the gene ends were 6 bases for V and 0 bases for J; bases not matched to a gene: 6. The length of the CDR3 is 15 residues. In germline, CDR1 is SGHNT, CDR2 YYREEE (reference sequence). This chain's CDR3 is CASTNTGVSGNTIYF. The CDR3, as DNA: TGTGCCAGCACCAATACAGGGGTCTCTGGAAACACCATATATTTT.

DNA of the CDR3: TGTGCCAGCTCATTCAATAGCAATCAGCCCCAGCATTTT. It specifies CASSFNSNQPQHF. The genes are TRBV18 and TRBJ1-5; D is undetermined. V lost 5 bases, J lost 0 bases, and 5 bases lay in between. This CDR3 has 13 amino acids. Germline V gives CDR1 KGHSH, CDR2 LQKENI.

This rearrangement joins TRBV30 to TRBJ2-1; TRBD1 aligns across 8 bases. Germline lookup yields CDR1 GTSNPN and CDR2 SVGIG (reference sequence). This CDR3 is built from 16 residues. J gave up 1 base and V 1 base, and 6 bases lay outside the gene matches. As DNA, the CDR3 is TGTGCCTGGAGTGGACCTGACAGGGGATCCTACAATGAGCAGTTCTTC. Encoded protein: CAWSGPDRGSYNEQFF.

The chain is built from TRBV19 and TRBJ1-5, with D tentatively TRBD1 (6 bases). The germline gives CDR1 LNHDA, CDR2 SQIVND (reference sequence). This CDR3 has 18 residues. Trimming took off 7 bases at V and 2 bases at J, with 24 bases between the two ends. The CDR3 sequence is CASTVHITGFHGNQPQHF. The CDR3 DNA reads as TGTGCCAGTACCGTACATATTACAGGGTTCCATGGCAATCAGCCCCAGCATTTT.

The rearrangement joins TRBV7-2 to TRBJ2-7, with D maybe TRBD2 (5 bases). Germline V gene sequence: CDR1 SGHTA, CDR2 FQGNSA. The CDR3 runs to 12 residues. V shed 3 bases and J shed 9 bases, with 12 bases lying between them. CDR3 sequence: CASSLDISGQYF. The CDR3 coding sequence is TGTGCCAGCAGCTTGGATATCAGCGGGCAGTACTTC.

The rearrangement links TRBV5-4 to TRBJ2-7; D might be TRBD2 (5 bases). CDR3 length: 13 amino acids. V was cut by 0 bases and J by 6 bases, with 10 bases left in between. CDR1 is SGHNT, CDR2 YYREEE, per germline (reference sequence). The CDR3: CASSLVGAGEQYF. In DNA, the CDR3 is TGTGCCAGCAGCTTGGTGGGAGCTGGCGAGCAGTACTTC.